These T cell receptor beta chains were read from a single sample in a study of blood T cell repertoires in COVID-19. This table comes from immunoSEQ multiplex PCR, and its TCRdb copy is limited to in-frame clones, with some not included. The data hold around 190,000 clones, with less than 80% observed a single time. Sequencing input: peripheral blood. The receptor source for this set is a woman aged 45-59 years with acute or convalescent COVID-19. The CDR3 runs from the conserved cysteine through the conserved F or W. Size tells how often a clone was seen (once, few, many) or the class of an expanded clone, and some rows leave it out.

j_gene: TRBJ2-5; abundance: NA; v_gene: TRBV5-6; CDR3aa: CASSLYGLAGARRETQYF
j_gene: TRBJ2-5; abundance: NA; v_gene: TRBV4-3; CDR3aa: CASSLLGQETQYF
j_gene: TRBJ1-5; abundance: NA; v_gene: TRBV19; CDR3aa: CASSGTGTNQPQHF
j_gene: TRBJ1-5; abundance: NA; v_gene: TRBV7-2; CDR3aa: CASSLNPRGLGQPQHF
j_gene: TRBJ1-5; abundance: NA; v_gene: TRBV24-1; CDR3aa: CATSDLDQRGGPTYQPQHF
j_gene: TRBJ2-1; abundance: NA; v_gene: TRBV4-3; CDR3aa: CASSHQREGVEQFF
j_gene: TRBJ1-2; abundance: NA; v_gene: TRBV19; CDR3aa: CASSTRTGQAYGYTF
j_gene: TRBJ1-2; abundance: NA; v_gene: TRBV20-1; CDR3aa: CSASASSDRNTF
j_gene: TRBJ1-6; abundance: few; v_gene: TRBV19; CDR3aa: CASSTRTDYNSPLHF
j_gene: TRBJ2-1; abundance: NA; v_gene: TRBV28; CDR3aa: CASIPGTRDYNEQFF
j_gene: TRBJ2-2; abundance: NA; v_gene: TRBV19; CDR3aa: CASSTPDSTTGELFF
j_gene: TRBJ1-3; abundance: once; v_gene: TRBV18; CDR3aa: CASSPSPSSQTGTSWGTIYF
j_gene: TRBJ2-7; abundance: NA; v_gene: TRBV19; CDR3aa: CASSTPTGAYEQYF
j_gene: TRBJ2-1; abundance: NA; v_gene: TRBV3-1/TRBV3-2; CDR3aa: CASSPLRLAGGTNEQFF
j_gene: TRBJ1-5; abundance: few; v_gene: TRBV24-1; CDR3aa: CATSDSLTGPKQHF
j_gene: TRBJ2-7; abundance: NA; v_gene: TRBV6-5; CDR3aa: CASSSKTGSYEQYF
j_gene: TRBJ2-3; abundance: NA; v_gene: TRBV18; CDR3aa: CASSASADTQYF
j_gene: TRBJ2-7; abundance: NA; v_gene: TRBV6-5; CDR3aa: CASRRTGNYEQYF
j_gene: TRBJ2-7; abundance: NA; v_gene: TRBV27; CDR3aa: CASSRGTGFSYEQYF
j_gene: TRBJ2-5; abundance: NA; v_gene: TRBV30; CDR3aa: CAWSVTGGLQETQYF
j_gene: TRBJ2-1; abundance: NA; v_gene: TRBV19; CDR3aa: CASSPYQYNEQFF
j_gene: TRBJ2-7; abundance: NA; v_gene: TRBV7-2; CDR3aa: CASSRDWGGGLEQYF
j_gene: TRBJ2-3; abundance: NA; v_gene: TRBV6-6; CDR3aa: CASRHGWLSTDTQYF
j_gene: TRBJ2-4; abundance: NA; v_gene: TRBV19; CDR3aa: CASRAPGGVKNIQYF
j_gene: TRBJ1-5; abundance: few; v_gene: TRBV5-6; CDR3aa: CASSRQVISNQPQHF
j_gene: TRBJ2-7; abundance: NA; v_gene: TRBV7-9; CDR3aa: CASSPRDRGLEQYF
j_gene: TRBJ1-4; abundance: NA; v_gene: TRBV4-2; CDR3aa: CASSQDGTGVEKLFF
j_gene: TRBJ1-1; abundance: NA; v_gene: TRBV4-2; CDR3aa: CASSQAGDQIMNTEAFF
j_gene: TRBJ2-7; abundance: NA; v_gene: TRBV28; CDR3aa: CASNQGFYEQYF
j_gene: TRBJ1-1; abundance: NA; v_gene: TRBV18; CDR3aa: CASSTALNTEAFF
j_gene: TRBJ2-1; abundance: NA; v_gene: TRBV27; CDR3aa: CASSLRPDYYNEQFF
j_gene: TRBJ2-7; abundance: once; v_gene: TRBV5-8; CDR3aa: CASTGQGTYEQYF
j_gene: TRBJ2-7; abundance: many; v_gene: TRBV2; CDR3aa: CASSEGSGPTYEQYF
j_gene: TRBJ2-7; abundance: NA; v_gene: TRBV6-9; CDR3aa: CASSSPRGSFYEQYF
j_gene: TRBJ1-2; abundance: NA; v_gene: TRBV15; CDR3aa: CATSEGGDRVGYTF
j_gene: TRBJ1-4; abundance: NA; v_gene: TRBV6-5; CDR3aa: CASSYRGRWEKLFF
j_gene: TRBJ1-2; abundance: NA; v_gene: TRBV7-2; CDR3aa: CASSLGGSSYGYTF
j_gene: TRBJ1-6; abundance: NA; v_gene: TRBV5-1; CDR3aa: CASSGQGGNSPLHF
j_gene: TRBJ1-5; abundance: once; v_gene: TRBV6-5; CDR3aa: CASSYSNSGDGQPQHF
j_gene: TRBJ1-5; abundance: NA; v_gene: TRBV15; CDR3aa: CATSRGGVGQESNQPQHF
j_gene: TRBJ1-1; abundance: once; v_gene: TRBV5-6; CDR3aa: CASTSFSPGQGNTEAFF
j_gene: TRBJ1-3; abundance: NA; v_gene: TRBV5-1; CDR3aa: CASSPGGDRAGNTIYF
j_gene: TRBJ2-7; abundance: NA; v_gene: TRBV6-5; CDR3aa: CASIRTGDSYEQYF
j_gene: TRBJ1-2; abundance: NA; v_gene: TRBV18; CDR3aa: CASSPSNPQGGDLGYTF
j_gene: TRBJ1-2; abundance: NA; v_gene: TRBV7-2; CDR3aa: CASTPRGTAYGYTF
j_gene: TRBJ2-6; abundance: NA; v_gene: TRBV19; CDR3aa: CASSTDRSSGANVLTF
j_gene: TRBJ2-7; abundance: few; v_gene: TRBV7-2; CDR3aa: CASSLETSREQYF
j_gene: TRBJ2-6; abundance: NA; v_gene: TRBV5-1; CDR3aa: CASSYLGDSGANVLTF
j_gene: TRBJ1-4; abundance: NA; v_gene: TRBV28; CDR3aa: CASRKEGEKLFF
j_gene: TRBJ1-1; abundance: NA; v_gene: TRBV27; CDR3aa: CASSLGQGGNTEAFF
j_gene: TRBJ1-6; abundance: NA; v_gene: TRBV5-4; CDR3aa: CASSLPGQRLNSPLHF
j_gene: TRBJ1-1; abundance: few; v_gene: TRBV7-6; CDR3aa: CASSRWTGGADTEAFF
j_gene: TRBJ1-5; abundance: NA; v_gene: TRBV19; CDR3aa: CASTSGQRGYSSNQPQHF
j_gene: TRBJ2-2; abundance: NA; v_gene: TRBV6-2/TRBV6-3; CDR3aa: CASSFRILETGELFF
j_gene: TRBJ2-6; abundance: NA; v_gene: TRBV3-1/TRBV3-2; CDR3aa: CASSQGAFGSSGANVLTF
j_gene: TRBJ2-3; abundance: NA; v_gene: TRBV7-2; CDR3aa: CASSLIASDTDTQYF
j_gene: TRBJ2-7; abundance: NA; v_gene: TRBV5-1; CDR3aa: CASSLLEGVGYEQYF